The clone carrying this T cell receptor beta chain occurred a few times. Its antigen remains unknown. MiXCR, run by TCRdb on the reads, gives a single entry per CDR3 protein. Of 700,000 to 950,000 distinct CDR3 sequences in the sample, about 31% were seen once. This specimen comes from a study of T cell repertoires in cytomegalovirus infection. Study in general: CMV epitopes in the study were HLA-C-restricted (recently identified) and HLA-B-restricted (well studied).

General study results and limits: Cumulative public TCR beta family frequency identified carriers of CMV plus the relevant HLA. In two of eight donors, the top clonotype was HLA-C-restricted CMV-specific.

CDR3 length: 16 amino acids. V lost 6 bases and J lost 2, with 20 bases in between. Germline CDR1 is SGHDT and CDR2 is YYEEEE. Sequences were derived from cultured CD8+ T cells from PBMCs, sampled from culture after CMV antigen stimulation. The V and J genes are TRBV5-6 and TRBJ2-5; no clear D gene. This TCR came from a human donor in good health (CMV status not recorded). Some clones in this sample may be carry-over from other donors' samples. CDR3 DNA sequence: TGTGCCAGCAACCTCCCTGGGCCGCGACGACAAGAGACCCAGTACTTC. It specifies CASNLPGPRRQETQYF.